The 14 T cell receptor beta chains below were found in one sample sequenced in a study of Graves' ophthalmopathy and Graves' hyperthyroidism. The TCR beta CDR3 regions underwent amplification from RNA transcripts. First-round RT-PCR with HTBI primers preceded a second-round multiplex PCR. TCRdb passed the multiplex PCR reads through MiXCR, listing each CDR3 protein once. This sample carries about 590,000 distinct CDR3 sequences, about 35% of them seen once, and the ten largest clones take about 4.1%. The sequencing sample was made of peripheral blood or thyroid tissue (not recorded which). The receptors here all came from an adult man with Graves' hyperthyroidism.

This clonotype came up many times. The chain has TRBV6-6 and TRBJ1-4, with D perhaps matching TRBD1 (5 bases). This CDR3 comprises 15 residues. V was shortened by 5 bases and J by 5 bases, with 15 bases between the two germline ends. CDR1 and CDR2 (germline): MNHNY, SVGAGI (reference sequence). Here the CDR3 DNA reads TGTGCCAGCAGTGACACCGGGACGGAGAATGAAAAACTGTTTTTT. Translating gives CASSDTGTENEKLFF.

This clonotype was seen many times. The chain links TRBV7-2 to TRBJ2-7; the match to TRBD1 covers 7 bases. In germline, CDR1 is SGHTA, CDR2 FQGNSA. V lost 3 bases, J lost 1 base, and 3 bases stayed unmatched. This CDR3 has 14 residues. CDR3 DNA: TGTGCCAGCAGCTTGGAACAGGGGTCCTACGAGCAGTACTTC. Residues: CASSLEQGSYEQYF.

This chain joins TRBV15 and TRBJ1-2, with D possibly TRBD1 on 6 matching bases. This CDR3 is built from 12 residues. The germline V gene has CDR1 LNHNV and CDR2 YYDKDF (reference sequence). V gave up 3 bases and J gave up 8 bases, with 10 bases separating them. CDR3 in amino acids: CATSSNQGGYTF. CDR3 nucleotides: TGTGCCACCAGCAGTAACCAGGGGGGCTACACCTTC.

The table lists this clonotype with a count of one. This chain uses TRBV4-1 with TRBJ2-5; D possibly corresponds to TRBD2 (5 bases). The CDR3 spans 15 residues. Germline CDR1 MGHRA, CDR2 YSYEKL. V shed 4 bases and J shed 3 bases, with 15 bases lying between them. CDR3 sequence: CASSLRALGKETQYF. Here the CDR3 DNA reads TGCGCCAGCAGCCTTCGTGCACTAGGGAAAGAGACCCAGTACTTC.

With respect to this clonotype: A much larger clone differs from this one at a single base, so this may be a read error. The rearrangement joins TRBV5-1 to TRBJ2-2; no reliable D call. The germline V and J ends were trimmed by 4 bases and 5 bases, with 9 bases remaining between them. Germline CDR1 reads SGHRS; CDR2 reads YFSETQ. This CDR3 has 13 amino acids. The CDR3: CASSEGFTGELFF. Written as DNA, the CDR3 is TGCGCCAGCAGCGAAGGGTTTACCGGGGAGCTGTTTTTT.

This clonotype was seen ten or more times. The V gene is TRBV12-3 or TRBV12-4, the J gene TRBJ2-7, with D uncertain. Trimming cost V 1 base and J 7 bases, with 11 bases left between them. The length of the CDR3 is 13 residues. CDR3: CASSLEPHSEQYF. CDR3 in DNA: TGTGCCAGCAGTTTAGAACCCCATTCGGAGCAGTACTTC.

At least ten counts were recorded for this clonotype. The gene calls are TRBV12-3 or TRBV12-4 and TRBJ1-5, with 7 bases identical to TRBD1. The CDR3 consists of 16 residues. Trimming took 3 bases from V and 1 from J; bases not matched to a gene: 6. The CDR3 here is CASSFGGGKSNQPQHF. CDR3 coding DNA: TGTGCCAGCAGTTTCGGAGGGGGCAAGAGCAATCAGCCCCAGCATTTT.

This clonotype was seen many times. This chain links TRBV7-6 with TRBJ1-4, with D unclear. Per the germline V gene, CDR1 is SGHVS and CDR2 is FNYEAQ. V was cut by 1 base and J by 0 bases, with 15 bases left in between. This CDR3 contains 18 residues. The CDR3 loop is CASSLDEKRDATNEKLFF. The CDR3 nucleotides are TGTGCCAGCAGCTTAGATGAGAAGAGAGATGCAACTAATGAAAAACTGTTTTTT.

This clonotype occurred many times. The CDR3 DNA reads as TGTGCCAGCAGAGGGACAGTGAACACTGAAGCTTTCTTT. This gives the protein CASRGTVNTEAFF. The chain couples TRBV2 to TRBJ1-1; 7 nucleotides match TRBD1. The germline V gene has CDR1 SNHLY and CDR2 FYNNEI. J lost 0 bases, V lost 6 bases, and 1 base had no gene match. The length of the CDR3 is 13 residues.

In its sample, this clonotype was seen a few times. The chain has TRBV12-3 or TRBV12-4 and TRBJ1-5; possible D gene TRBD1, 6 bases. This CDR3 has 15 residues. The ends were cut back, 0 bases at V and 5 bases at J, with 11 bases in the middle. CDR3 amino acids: CASSLAGGEHQPQHF. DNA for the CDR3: TGTGCCAGCAGTTTAGCGGGGGGCGAGCATCAGCCCCAGCATTTT.

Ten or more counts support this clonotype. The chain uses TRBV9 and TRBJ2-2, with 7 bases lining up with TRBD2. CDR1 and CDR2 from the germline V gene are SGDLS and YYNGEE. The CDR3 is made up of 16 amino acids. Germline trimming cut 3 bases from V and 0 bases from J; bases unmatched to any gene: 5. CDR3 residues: CASSASSGSNTGELFF. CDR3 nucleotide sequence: TGTGCCAGCAGCGCCTCTAGCGGTTCGAACACCGGGGAGCTGTTTTTT.

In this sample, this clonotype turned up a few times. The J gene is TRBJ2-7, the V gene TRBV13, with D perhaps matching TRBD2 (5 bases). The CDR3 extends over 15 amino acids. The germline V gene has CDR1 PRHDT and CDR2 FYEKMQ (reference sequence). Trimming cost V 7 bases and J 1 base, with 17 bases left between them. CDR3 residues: CASNFYFRGSYEQYF. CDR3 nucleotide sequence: TGTGCCAGCAACTTCTACTTCCGGGGATCCTACGAGCAGTACTTC. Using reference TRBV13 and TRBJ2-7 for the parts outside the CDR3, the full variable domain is AAGVIQSPRHLIKEKRETATLKCYPIPRHDTVYWYQQGPGQDPQFLISFYEKMQSDKGSIPDRFSAQQFSDYHSELNMSSLELGDSALYFCASNFYFRGSYEQYFGPGTRLTVT.

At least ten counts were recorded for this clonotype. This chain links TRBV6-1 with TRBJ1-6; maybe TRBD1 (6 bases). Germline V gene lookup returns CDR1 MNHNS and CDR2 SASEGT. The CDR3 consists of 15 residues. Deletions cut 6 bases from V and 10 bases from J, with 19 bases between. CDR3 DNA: TGTGCCAGCAGCGAACAGGGAAGAGGAGGGTCACCCCTCCACTTT. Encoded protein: CASSEQGRGGSPLHF.

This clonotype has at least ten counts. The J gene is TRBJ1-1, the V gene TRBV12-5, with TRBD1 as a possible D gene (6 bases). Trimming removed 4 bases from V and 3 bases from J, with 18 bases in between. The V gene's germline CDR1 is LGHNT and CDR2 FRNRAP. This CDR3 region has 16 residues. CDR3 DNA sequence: TGTGCTAGTGGTTACCCCCCCTGGACAGACTACACTGAAGCTTTCTTT. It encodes CASGYPPWTDYTEAFF.